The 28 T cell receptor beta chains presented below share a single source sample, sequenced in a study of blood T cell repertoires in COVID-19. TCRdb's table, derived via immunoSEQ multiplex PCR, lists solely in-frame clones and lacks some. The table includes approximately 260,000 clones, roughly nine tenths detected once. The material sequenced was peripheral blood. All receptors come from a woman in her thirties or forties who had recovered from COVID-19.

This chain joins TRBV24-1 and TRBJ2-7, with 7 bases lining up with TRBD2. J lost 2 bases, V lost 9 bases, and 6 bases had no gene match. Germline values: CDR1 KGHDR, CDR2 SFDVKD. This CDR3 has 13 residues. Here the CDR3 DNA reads TGTGCCACCGGGGCGGGGGACCCCTACGAGCAGTACGTC. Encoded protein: CATGAGDPYEQYV.

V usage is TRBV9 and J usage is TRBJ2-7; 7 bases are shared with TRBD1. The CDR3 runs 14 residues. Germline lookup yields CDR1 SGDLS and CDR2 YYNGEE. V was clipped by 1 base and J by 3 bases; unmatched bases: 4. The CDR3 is CASSVRDRYYEQYF. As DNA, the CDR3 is TGTGCCAGCAGCGTACGGGACAGATACTACGAGCAGTACTTC. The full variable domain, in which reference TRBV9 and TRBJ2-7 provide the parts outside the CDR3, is DSGVTQTPKHLITATGQRVTLRCSPRSGDLSVYWYQQSLDQGLQFLIQYYNGEERAKGNILERFSAQQFPDLHSELNLSSLELGDSALYFCASSVRDRYYEQYFGPGTRLTVT.

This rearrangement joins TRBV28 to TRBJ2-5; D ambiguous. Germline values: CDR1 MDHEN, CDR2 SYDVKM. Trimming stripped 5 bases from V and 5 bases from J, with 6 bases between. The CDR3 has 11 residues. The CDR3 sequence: CASSKEETQYF. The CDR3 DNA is TGTGCCAGCAGTAAGGAGGAGACCCAGTACTTC.

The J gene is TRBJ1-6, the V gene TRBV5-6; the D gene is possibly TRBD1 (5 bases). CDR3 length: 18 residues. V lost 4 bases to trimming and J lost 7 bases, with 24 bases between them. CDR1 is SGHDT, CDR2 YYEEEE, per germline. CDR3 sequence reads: CASSPSTPGSKWNSPLHF. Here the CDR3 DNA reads TGTGCCAGCAGCCCCTCTACCCCAGGGTCGAAATGGAATTCACCCCTCCACTTT.

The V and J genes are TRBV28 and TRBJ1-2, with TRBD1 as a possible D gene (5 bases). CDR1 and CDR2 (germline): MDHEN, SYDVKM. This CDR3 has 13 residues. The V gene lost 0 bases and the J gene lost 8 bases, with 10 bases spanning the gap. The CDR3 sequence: CASSLWGGKGYTF. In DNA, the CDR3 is TGTGCCAGCAGTTTATGGGGGGGAAAAGGCTACACCTTC.

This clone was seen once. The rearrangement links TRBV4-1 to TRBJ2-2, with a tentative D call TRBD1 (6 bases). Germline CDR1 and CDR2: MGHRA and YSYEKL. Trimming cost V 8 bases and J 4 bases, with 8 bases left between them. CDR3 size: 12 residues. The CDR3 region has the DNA TGCGCCAGCCGGACAGTCACCGGGGAGCTGTTTTTT. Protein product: CASRTVTGELFF.

CDR3 coding DNA: TGTGCCAGTAGTATAGACGGGGGAAGACTCTTGAACACTGAAGCTTTCTTT. Amino acids: CASSIDGGRLLNTEAFF. V usage is TRBV19 and J usage is TRBJ1-1; possible D gene TRBD1, 5 bases. V lost 0 bases, J lost 0 bases, and 14 bases lay in between. The CDR3 extends over 17 amino acids. Germline CDR1 LNHDA, CDR2 SQIVND (reference sequence).

This CDR3 is CASSDGTGGTGELFF. The CDR3 region has the DNA TGTGCCAGCAGTGACGGGACAGGGGGAACCGGGGAGCTGTTTTTT. V gene TRBV6-4 combines with J gene TRBJ2-2; TRBD1 aligns across 11 bases. V trimming: 2 bases; J trimming: 5 bases; junction bases outside the gene matches: 1. Germline CDR1 and CDR2: MRHNA and SNTAGT. The CDR3 loop spans 15 amino acids.

CDR3 coding DNA: TGCGCCAGCAGCTTGTTCGCTAGGGGTATGGGAGGTGAAAAACTGTTTTTT. Its protein is CASSLFARGMGGEKLFF. The chain has TRBV5-1 and TRBJ1-4; D is perhaps TRBD1 (5 bases). Germline V lookup: CDR1 SGHRS, CDR2 YFSETQ. The ends were cut back, 1 base at V and 7 bases at J, with 20 bases in the middle. The CDR3 totals 17 residues.

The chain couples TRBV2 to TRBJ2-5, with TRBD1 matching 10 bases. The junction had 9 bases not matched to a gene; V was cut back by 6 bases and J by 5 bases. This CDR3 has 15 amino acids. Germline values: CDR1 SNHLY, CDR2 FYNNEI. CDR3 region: CASSLGQGRAETQYF. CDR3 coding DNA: TGTGCCAGCAGCTTGGGACAGGGGAGAGCGGAGACCCAGTACTTC.

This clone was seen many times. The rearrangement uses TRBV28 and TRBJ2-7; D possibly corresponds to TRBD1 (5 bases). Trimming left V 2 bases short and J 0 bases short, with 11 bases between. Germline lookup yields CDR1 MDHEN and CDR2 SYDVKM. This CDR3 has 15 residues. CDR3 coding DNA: TGTGCCAGCAGTTTAGTACAGGTAATCTCCTACGAGCAGTACTTC. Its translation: CASSLVQVISYEQYF.

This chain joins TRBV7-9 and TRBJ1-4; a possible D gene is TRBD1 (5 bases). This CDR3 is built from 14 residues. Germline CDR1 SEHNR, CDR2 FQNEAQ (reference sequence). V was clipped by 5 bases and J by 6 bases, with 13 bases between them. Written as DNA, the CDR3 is TGTGCCAGCAGCACCCGTGGGGCGTATGAAAAACTGTTTTTT. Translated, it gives CASSTRGAYEKLFF. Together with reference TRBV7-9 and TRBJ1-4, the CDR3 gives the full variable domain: DTGVSQNPRHKITKRGQNVTFRCDPISEHNRLYWYRQTLGQGPEFLTYFQNEAQLEKSRLLSDRFSAERPKGSFSTLEIQRTEQGDSAMYLCASSTRGAYEKLFFGSGTQLSVL.

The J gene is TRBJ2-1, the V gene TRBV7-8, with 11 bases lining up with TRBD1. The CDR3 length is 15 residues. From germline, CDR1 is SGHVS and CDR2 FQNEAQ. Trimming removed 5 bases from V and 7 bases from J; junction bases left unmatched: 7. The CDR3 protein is CASSPRTGGWNEQFF. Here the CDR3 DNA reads TGTGCCAGCAGCCCACGGACAGGGGGCTGGAATGAGCAGTTCTTC.

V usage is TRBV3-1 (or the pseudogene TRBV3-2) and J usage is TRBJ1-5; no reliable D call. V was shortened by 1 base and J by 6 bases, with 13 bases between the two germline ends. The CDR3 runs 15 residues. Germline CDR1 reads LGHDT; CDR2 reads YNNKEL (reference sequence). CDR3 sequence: CASSQGARGSQPQHF. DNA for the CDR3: TGTGCCAGCAGCCAAGGGGCCCGCGGGTCTCAGCCCCAGCATTTT.

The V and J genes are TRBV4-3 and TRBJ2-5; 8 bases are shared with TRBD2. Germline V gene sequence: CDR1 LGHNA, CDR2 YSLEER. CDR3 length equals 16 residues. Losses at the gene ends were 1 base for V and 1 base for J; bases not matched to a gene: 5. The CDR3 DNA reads TGCGCCAGCAGCCAAGCTTTCGGGGGGGCCCAAGAGACCCAGTACTTC. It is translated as CASSQAFGGAQETQYF.

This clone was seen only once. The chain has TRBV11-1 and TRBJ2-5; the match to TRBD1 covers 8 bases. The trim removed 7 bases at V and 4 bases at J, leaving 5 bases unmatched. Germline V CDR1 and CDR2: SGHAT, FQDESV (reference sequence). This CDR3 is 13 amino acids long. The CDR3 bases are TGTGCCAGCACCCGGACAGGGTCAGAGACCCAGTACTTC. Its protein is CASTRTGSETQYF.

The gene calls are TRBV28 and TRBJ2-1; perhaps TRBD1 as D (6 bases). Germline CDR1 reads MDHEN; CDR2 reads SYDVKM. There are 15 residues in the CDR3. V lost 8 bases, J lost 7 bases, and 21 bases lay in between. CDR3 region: CASAPEGQWGNEQFF. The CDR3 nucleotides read TGTGCCAGCGCCCCGGAAGGACAGTGGGGAAATGAGCAGTTCTTC.

The CDR3 nucleotides are TGCAGCGTTCTAACGCAAGTCGCTGAAGCTTTCTTT. Amino acids: CSVLTQVAEAFF. The chain recombines TRBV29-1 with TRBJ1-1; D ambiguous. This CDR3 is built from 12 residues. Between the trimmed V and J ends, which lost 5 bases and 6 bases, there was a span of 13 bases. Germline values: CDR1 SQVTM, CDR2 ANQGSEA.

The CDR3 coding sequence is TGTGCCAGCAGCTTACAGGGGCCAAACAGCTCCTACGAGCAGTACGTC. Amino acids: CASSLQGPNSSYEQYV. J is TRBJ2-7 and V is TRBV9, with 7 bases aligning to TRBD1. V was clipped by 4 bases and J by 0 bases; unmatched bases: 10. The germline V gene has CDR1 SGDLS and CDR2 YYNGEE. The CDR3 is made up of 16 amino acids.

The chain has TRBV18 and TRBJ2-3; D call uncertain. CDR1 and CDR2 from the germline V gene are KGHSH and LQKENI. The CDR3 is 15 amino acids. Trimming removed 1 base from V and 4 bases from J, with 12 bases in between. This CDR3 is CASSPLHTASDTQYF. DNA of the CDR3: TGTGCCAGCTCACCACTCCATACAGCATCAGATACGCAGTATTTT.

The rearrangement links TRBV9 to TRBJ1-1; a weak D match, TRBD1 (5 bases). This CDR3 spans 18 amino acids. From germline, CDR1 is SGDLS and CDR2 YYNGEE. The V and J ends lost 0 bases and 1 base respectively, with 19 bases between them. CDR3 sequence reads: CASSVGLEMGPGNTEAFF. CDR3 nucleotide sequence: TGTGCCAGCAGCGTAGGTTTAGAGATGGGGCCAGGGAACACTGAAGCTTTCTTT.

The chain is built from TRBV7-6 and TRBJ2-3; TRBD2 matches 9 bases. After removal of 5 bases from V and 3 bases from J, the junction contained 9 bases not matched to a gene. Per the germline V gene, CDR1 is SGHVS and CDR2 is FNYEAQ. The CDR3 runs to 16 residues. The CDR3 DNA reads TGTGCCAGCAGCCCGACGAGCGGGGGGCTGACAGATACGCAGTATTTT. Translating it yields CASSPTSGGLTDTQYF.

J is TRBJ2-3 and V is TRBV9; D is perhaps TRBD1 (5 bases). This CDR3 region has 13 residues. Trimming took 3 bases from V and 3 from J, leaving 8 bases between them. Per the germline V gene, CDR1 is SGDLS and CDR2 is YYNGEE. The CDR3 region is CASSAPGTDTQYF. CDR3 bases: TGTGCCAGCAGCGCTCCAGGGACAGATACGCAGTATTTT.

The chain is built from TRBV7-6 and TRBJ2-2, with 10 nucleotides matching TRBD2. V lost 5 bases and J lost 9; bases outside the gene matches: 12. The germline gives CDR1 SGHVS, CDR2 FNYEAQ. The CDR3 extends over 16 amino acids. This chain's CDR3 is CASSIIAGGEYRELFF. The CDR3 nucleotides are TGTGCCAGCAGCATAATAGCGGGGGGCGAATACCGGGAGCTGTTTTTT.

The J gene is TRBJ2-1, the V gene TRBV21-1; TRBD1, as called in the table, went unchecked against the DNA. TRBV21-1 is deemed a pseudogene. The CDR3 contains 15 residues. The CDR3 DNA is TGTGCCAGCAGCGTCCTTGGTCACAAACATAATGAGCAGTTCTTC. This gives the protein CASSVLGHKHNEQFF.

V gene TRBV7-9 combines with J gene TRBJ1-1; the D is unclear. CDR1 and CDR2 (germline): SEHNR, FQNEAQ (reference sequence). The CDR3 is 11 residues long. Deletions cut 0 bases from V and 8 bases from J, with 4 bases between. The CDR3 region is CASSLAQEAFF. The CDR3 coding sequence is TGTGCCAGCAGCTTAGCCCAAGAAGCTTTCTTT.

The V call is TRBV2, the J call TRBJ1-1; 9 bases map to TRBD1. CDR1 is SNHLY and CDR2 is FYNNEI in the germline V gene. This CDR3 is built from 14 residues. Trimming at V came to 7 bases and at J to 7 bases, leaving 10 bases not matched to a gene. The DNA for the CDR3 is TGTGCCAGCATGGGGGACAGGGTGAACGGTGAAGCTTTCTTT. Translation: CASMGDRVNGEAFF.

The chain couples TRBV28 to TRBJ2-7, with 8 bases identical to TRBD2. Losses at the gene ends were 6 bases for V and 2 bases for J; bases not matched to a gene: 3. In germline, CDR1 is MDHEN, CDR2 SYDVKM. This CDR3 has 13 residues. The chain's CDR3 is CASRPGGPYEQYF. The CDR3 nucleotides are TGTGCCAGCAGACCGGGGGGGCCCTACGAGCAGTACTTC.